Detailed here is one T cell receptor beta chain. Its antigen is unidentified. This sample was included in a study of T cell clonotyping in hematopoietic cell transplantation. Regarding the study as a whole: Pathologically expanded recipient clonotypes increased progressively from day 30 to day 180 as diversity fell. CD4 and CD8 repertoire contributions could not be separated without sorting.

This table comes from immunoSEQ multiplex PCR, and its TCRdb copy is limited to in-frame clones, with some not included. The sample contains 15,000 to 20,000 clones, around 85% of which appear only once. Here the sequenced sample was PBMCs, taken 100 days after allogeneic stem cell transplant. The sequence derives from a male patient aged 60 to 75 who had an allogeneic stem cell transplant from a related donor, so the T cells may come from the graft donor. Some clones in this sample may be carry-over from other donors' samples.

CDR3 sequence reads: CASSLFGGPYEQYF. The CDR3, as DNA: TGTGCCAGCAGTTTATTCGGGGGGCCCTACGAGCAGTACTTC. V and J are TRBV27 and TRBJ2-7; D might be TRBD2 (7 bases). Germline CDR1 and CDR2: MNHEY and SMNVEV (reference sequence). V gave up 1 base and J gave up 2 bases, with 9 bases separating them. This CDR3 is 14 amino acids long.